One and the same sample provided the 17 T cell receptor beta chains below, sequenced in a study of PD-L1 blockade in urothelial cancer. Sequencing used immunoSEQ multiplex PCR; TCRdb keeps in-frame clones, though not all of them. The sample carries around 45,000 clones, more than 70% recorded once. The sample in question was PBMCs, obtained around atezolizumab (anti-PD-L1) treatment. The receptors originated from a woman aged 55-75 years with urothelial cancer.

The chain employs TRBV11-1 and TRBJ2-1; D not resolved. This CDR3 has 13 amino acids. Per germline, CDR1 SGHAT and CDR2 FQDESV (reference sequence). Trimming took off 0 bases at V and 8 bases at J, with 8 bases between the two ends. For the CDR3, the DNA is TGTGCCAGCAGCTTAGCTTCCGTTGATGAGCAGTTCTTC. It specifies CASSLASVDEQFF.

V gene TRBV7-9 combines with J gene TRBJ1-1; 9 nucleotides line up with TRBD1. J was trimmed by 1 base and V by 8 bases; bases with no gene match: 8. The CDR3 is 15 residues long. Germline CDR1 SEHNR, CDR2 FQNEAQ (reference sequence). The CDR3 DNA follows: TGTGCCAGCGGAAGAAACAGGGGGCAGAACACTGAAGCTTTCTTT. Its protein is CASGRNRGQNTEAFF. The whole variable domain, remainder taken from reference TRBV7-9 and TRBJ1-1, is DTGVSQNPRHKITKRGQNVTFRCDPISEHNRLYWYRQTLGQGPEFLTYFQNEAQLEKSRLLSDRFSAERPKGSFSTLEIQRTEQGDSAMYLCASGRNRGQNTEAFFGQGTRLTVV.

The V gene is TRBV19, the J gene TRBJ2-7, with D possibly being TRBD1 (5 bases). The V gene's germline CDR1 is LNHDA and CDR2 SQIVND (reference sequence). Trimming cost V 5 bases and J 5 bases, with 13 bases left between them. The CDR3 spans 13 residues. The CDR3 coding sequence is TGTGCCAGTAGTCCCCTACCAGGGAACGAGCAGTACTTC. It specifies CASSPLPGNEQYF.

The chain joins TRBV4-3 to TRBJ2-1; TRBD1 matches at 7 bases. This CDR3 is built from 13 residues. V shed 3 bases and J 7 bases; nucleotides not matched to a gene: 3. The germline gives CDR1 LGHNA, CDR2 YSLEER. CDR3 in amino acids: CASSQHRGNEQFF. In DNA, the CDR3 is TGCGCCAGCAGCCAGCACAGGGGAAATGAGCAGTTCTTC.

In the case of this clone: One end of the junction varies from germline; a read error may be responsible. The chain couples TRBV12-5 to TRBJ1-5, with 9 bases aligning to TRBD1. In germline, CDR1 is LGHNT, CDR2 FRNRAP. The CDR3 runs to 18 residues. The CDR3 here is CASGLGDRVYARNQPQHF. The CDR3 DNA follows: TGTGCTAGTGGGTTGGGGGACAGGGTGTATGCGAGAAATCAGCCCCAGCATTTT.

This chain links TRBV5-6 with TRBJ2-3; 8 bases match TRBD2. Germline CDR1 SGHDT, CDR2 YYEEEE. The V gene end was trimmed by 4 bases and the J gene end by 4 bases; junction bases not matched to a gene: 11. This CDR3 has 16 amino acids. CDR3 protein: CASSGVAGGRSDTQYF. CDR3 nucleotide sequence: TGTGCCAGCAGCGGTGTGGCGGGAGGAAGGTCAGATACGCAGTATTTT.

V usage is TRBV28 and J usage is TRBJ2-7, with 8 bases that match TRBD2. Trimming at V came to 2 bases and at J to 7 bases, leaving 10 bases not matched to a gene. CDR1 and CDR2 from the germline V gene are MDHEN and SYDVKM. CDR3 length: 15 amino acids. The CDR3 bases are TGTGCCAGCAGTTTAGCGGGACTAGGGCCTAGTGAGCAGTACTTC. It specifies CASSLAGLGPSEQYF.

The CDR3 sequence is CASSLSPGAFYGYTF. The CDR3, as DNA: TGCGCCAGCAGCTTATCCCCGGGAGCCTTCTATGGCTACACCTTC. J is TRBJ1-2 and V is TRBV5-1; D is uncertain. V lost 2 bases and J 4 bases, leaving 15 bases between the germline ends. CDR1 and CDR2 (germline): SGHRS, YFSETQ. This CDR3 spans 15 amino acids.

This chain links TRBV6-6 with TRBJ2-7; a possible D gene is TRBD1 (5 bases). CDR3 length: 14 amino acids. Germline CDR1 is MNHNY and CDR2 is SVGAGI (reference sequence). The ends were cut back, 7 bases at V and 5 bases at J, with 18 bases in the middle. The CDR3 is CASTLYQGGNEQYF. The CDR3 region has the DNA TGTGCCAGCACCCTATACCAGGGTGGGAACGAGCAGTACTTC.

Sample share makes this clone medium-sized. The chain joins TRBV4-3 to TRBJ2-7, with TRBD1 matching 7 bases. CDR1 and CDR2 from the germline V gene are LGHNA and YSLEER. The CDR3 is 13 amino acids. Germline trimming cut 2 bases from V and 10 bases from J; bases unmatched to any gene: 8. The CDR3 here is CASSQITGAAQYF. CDR3 nucleotides: TGCGCCAGCAGCCAAATTACAGGGGCCGCCCAGTACTTC.

The CDR3 sequence: CASSQVGTGGGYEQYF. CDR3 nucleotide sequence: TGCGCCAGCAGCCAAGTGGGGACAGGGGGCGGCTACGAGCAGTACTTC. This sequence joins TRBV4-3 and TRBJ2-7; 12 bases fit TRBD1. Germline CDR1 is LGHNA and CDR2 is YSLEER. The CDR3 totals 16 residues. V shed 1 base and J 3 bases; nucleotides not matched to a gene: 4.

The chain recombines TRBV6-1 with TRBJ2-1; 7 nucleotides line up with TRBD2. V gave up 6 bases and J gave up 9 bases; unmatched junction bases: 14. This CDR3 region has 15 residues. Germline loops: CDR1 MNHNS, CDR2 SASEGT. The CDR3 DNA follows: TGTGCCAGCAGCCCCACGGTGGGGGGGACGGGTGAGCAGTTCTTC. It specifies CASSPTVGGTGEQFF.

V usage is TRBV6-1 and J usage is TRBJ2-3; no reliable D call. The length of the CDR3 is 16 residues. Germline V gives CDR1 MNHNS, CDR2 SASEGT. Trimming took 0 bases from V and 4 from J, leaving 14 bases between them. The CDR3 region is CASSEAPALGADTQYF. In DNA form, the CDR3 reads TGTGCCAGCAGTGAAGCGCCAGCTTTGGGCGCAGATACGCAGTATTTT.

The V call is TRBV14, the J call TRBJ2-7; tentative D call: TRBD1 (6 bases). The ends were cut back, 0 bases at V and 4 bases at J, with 10 bases in the middle. Germline assignment: CDR1 SGHDN and CDR2 FVKESK. This CDR3 is 14 amino acids long. CDR3 nucleotides: TGTGCCAGCAGCCAAGACGTCAGGGGATACGAGCAGTACTTC. It codes for CASSQDVRGYEQYF.

The chain combines TRBV10-3 with TRBJ2-5; 8 bases are shared with TRBD1. This CDR3 comprises 14 residues. Germline loops: CDR1 ENHRY, CDR2 SYGVKD. The trim removed 4 bases at V and 5 bases at J, leaving 6 bases unmatched. The CDR3: CAISGRGLSETQYF. CDR3 nucleotide sequence: TGTGCCATCAGTGGCAGGGGGCTGTCGGAGACCCAGTACTTC.

This clone was seen just once. The CDR3, as DNA: TGTGCCAGCAGTTCAGGACAGGGGCCCTACGAGCAGTACTTC. Protein: CASSSGQGPYEQYF. The chain has TRBV7-8 and TRBJ2-7; 9 bases agree with TRBD1. The CDR3 consists of 14 residues. CDR1 and CDR2 (germline): SGHVS, FQNEAQ. Unmatched junction bases numbered 5, after V lost 6 bases and J lost 2 bases.

The chain is built from TRBV13 and TRBJ2-1; D call uncertain. CDR3 length equals 11 residues. Deletions cut 6 bases from V and 8 bases from J, with 8 bases between. The germline gives CDR1 PRHDT, CDR2 FYEKMQ (reference sequence). The CDR3 nucleotides are TGTGCCAGCAGTCCGGCGGATGAGCAGTTCTTC. Its protein is CASSPADEQFF.